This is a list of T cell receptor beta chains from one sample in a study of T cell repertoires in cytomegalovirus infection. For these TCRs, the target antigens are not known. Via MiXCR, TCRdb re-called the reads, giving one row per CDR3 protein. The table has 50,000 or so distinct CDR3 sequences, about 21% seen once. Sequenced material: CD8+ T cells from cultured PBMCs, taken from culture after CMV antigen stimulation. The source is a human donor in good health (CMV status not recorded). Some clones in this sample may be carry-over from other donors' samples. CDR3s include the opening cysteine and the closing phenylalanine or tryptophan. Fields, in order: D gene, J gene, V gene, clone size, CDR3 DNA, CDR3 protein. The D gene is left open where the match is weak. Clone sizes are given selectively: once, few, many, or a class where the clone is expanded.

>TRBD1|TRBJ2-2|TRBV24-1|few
TGTGCCACCAGTGATCCTCCGGGACAGGGGACCGGGGAGCTGTTTTTT
CATSDPPGQGTGELFF
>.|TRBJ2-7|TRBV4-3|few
TGCGCCAGCAGCTCCTCTCGCGAAGGGCCGTACGAGCAGTACTTC
CASSSSREGPYEQYF
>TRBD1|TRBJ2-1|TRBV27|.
TGTGCCAGCAGTCCCTCAGGGGGCAGCTACAATGAGCAGTTCTTC
CASSPSGGSYNEQFF
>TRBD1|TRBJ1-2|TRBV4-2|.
TGTGCCAGCAGCCAAGATGTCGGGGGACAGTTGCGTGGCTACACCTTC
CASSQDVGGQLRGYTF
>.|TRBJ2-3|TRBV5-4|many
TGTGCCAGCAGCGTGGCCATCGGGGGCCCCACGAATACGCAGTATTTT
CASSVAIGGPTNTQYF
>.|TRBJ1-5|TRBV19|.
TGTGCCAGTAGTATAGGCCCGAGGGGCGATAGCAATCAGCCCCAGCATTTT
CASSIGPRGDSNQPQHF
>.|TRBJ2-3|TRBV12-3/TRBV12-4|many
TGTGCCAGCAGTTTCGATCATAGCACAGATACGCAGTATTTT
CASSFDHSTDTQYF
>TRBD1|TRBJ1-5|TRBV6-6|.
TGTGCCAGCCAGGAGGGGGCAAGGAATCAGCCCCAGCATTTT
CASQEGARNQPQHF
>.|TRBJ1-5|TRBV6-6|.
TGTGCCAGCAGTTACGTGGTTGAGACTTGGAGCAATCAGCCCCAGCATTTT
CASSYVVETWSNQPQHF
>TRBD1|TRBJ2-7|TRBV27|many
TGTGCCAGCAGGGAGGGGACAGGGAGCTCCTACGAGCAGTACTTC
CASREGTGSSYEQYF
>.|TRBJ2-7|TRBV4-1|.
TGCGCCAGCAGCAGGGACGGAAGCTACGAGCAGTACTTC
CASSRDGSYEQYF
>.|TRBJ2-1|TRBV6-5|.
TGTGCCAGCAGCCGAGGCGGCCCCAGGGAGTACAATGAGCAGTTCTTC
CASSRGGPREYNEQFF
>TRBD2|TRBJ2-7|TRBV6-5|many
TGTGCCAGCAGGCGAACCACTAGCGGGGGTGCCTACGAGCAGTACTTC
CASRRTTSGGAYEQYF
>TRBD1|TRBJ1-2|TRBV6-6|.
TGTGCCAGCAGTCGGGACAGGGGAGCGGCTGGCTACACCTTC
CASSRDRGAAGYTF
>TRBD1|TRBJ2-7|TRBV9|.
TGTGCCAGCAGCGTAGGAGGGACAGGGGTCTCCTACGAGCAGTACTTC
CASSVGGTGVSYEQYF
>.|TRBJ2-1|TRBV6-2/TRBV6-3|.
TGTGCCAGCTCCCCCCCGCGCCCCTACAATGAGCAGTTCTTC
CASSPPRPYNEQFF
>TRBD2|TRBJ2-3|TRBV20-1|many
TGCAGTGCTAGAGTCCTAGCGGAGACGGGCACAGATACGCAGTATTTT
CSARVLAETGTDTQYF
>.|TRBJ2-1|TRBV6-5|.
TGTGCCAGCAGCCGTGGACCCTTTGGCTCCTACAATGAGCAGTTCTTC
CASSRGPFGSYNEQFF
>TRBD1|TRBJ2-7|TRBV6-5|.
TGTGCCAGCAGACTAGAAAGGGGGCGCGTCACCTACGAGCAGTACTTC
CASRLERGRVTYEQYF
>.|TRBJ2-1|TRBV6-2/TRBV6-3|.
TGTGCCAGCAGTCCGACTGGGACTTACAATGAGCAGTTCTTC
CASSPTGTYNEQFF
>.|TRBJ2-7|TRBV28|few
TGTGCCAGCAGCTTCATGGGTACTTTATCCTTC
CASSFMGTLSF
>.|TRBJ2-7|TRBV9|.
TGTGCCAGCAGCCCCGAGGACGACTACGAGCAGTACTTC
CASSPEDDYEQYF
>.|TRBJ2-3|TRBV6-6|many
TGTGCCAGCAGTTACTCATTAGAGCCAAATACATACACAGATACGCAGTATTTT
CASSYSLEPNTYTDTQYF
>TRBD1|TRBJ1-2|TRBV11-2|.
TGTGCCAGCAGCCCAGGGACAGGACCAGCCTATGGCTACACCTTC
CASSPGTGPAYGYTF
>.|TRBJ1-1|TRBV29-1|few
TGCAGCGTTCTAGGTGGTTTGACTGAAGCTTTCTTT
CSVLGGLTEAFF
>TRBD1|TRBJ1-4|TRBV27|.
TGTGCCAGCACCCGGACAGGGGGGAATGAAAAACTGTTTTTT
CASTRTGGNEKLFF
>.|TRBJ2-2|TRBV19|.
TGTGCCAGTAGGGACTTTAGCGGTACCGGGGAGCTGTTTTTT
CASRDFSGTGELFF
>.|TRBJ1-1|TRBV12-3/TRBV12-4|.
TGTGCCAGCAGTACCGGGACCGTGAACACTGAAGCTTTCTTT
CASSTGTVNTEAFF
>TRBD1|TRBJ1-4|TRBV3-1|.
TGTGCCAGCAGGGACAGGGGGACTGAAAAACTGTTTTTT
CASRDRGTEKLFF
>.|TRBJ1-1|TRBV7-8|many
TGTGCCAGCATCCAATACACTGAAGCTTTCTTT
CASIQYTEAFF
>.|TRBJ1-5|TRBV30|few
TGTGCCTGGAGTGTACAGGGCAATCAGCCCCAGCATTTT
CAWSVQGNQPQHF
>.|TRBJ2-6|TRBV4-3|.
TGCGCCAGCAGCCAAGAGACGTGGGGGCAGCCTATCTCTGGGGCCAACGTCCTGACTTTC
CASSQETWGQPISGANVLTF
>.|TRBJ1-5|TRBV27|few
TGTGCCAGCAGTTTAGAGGCAGGGGACAATCAGCCCCAGCATTTT
CASSLEAGDNQPQHF
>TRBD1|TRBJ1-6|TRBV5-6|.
TGTGCCAGCAGCTTGGAGGGACAGCAGTGGGATTCACCCCTCCACTTT
CASSLEGQQWDSPLHF
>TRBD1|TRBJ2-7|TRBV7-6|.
TGTGCCAGCAGCTTAGTAGGGGGCAGGGCGGAAGAGCAGTACTTC
CASSLVGGRAEEQYF
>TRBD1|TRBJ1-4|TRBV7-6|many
TGTGCCAGCAGCTTGAAGGGGGCTGAGGAAAAACTGTTTTTT
CASSLKGAEEKLFF
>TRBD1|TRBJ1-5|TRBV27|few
TGTGCCAGCAGTTTCCGACAGGGGATAAGCAATCAGCCCCAGCATTTT
CASSFRQGISNQPQHF
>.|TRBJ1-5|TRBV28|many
TGTGCCAGCAGTTTAGTAGCAGGTCCCCAGCCCCAGCATTTT
CASSLVAGPQPQHF